Below are 29 T cell receptor beta chains sequenced from a single sample in a study of cytomegalovirus exposure and HLA in healthy donors. The PCR made use of 60 Vbeta and 13 Jbeta primers. Generated by immunoSEQ multiplex PCR, the TCRdb table keeps only in-frame clones and is missing some. The profile shows around 99,000 clones, under 85% of them singletons. Sample: PBMCs. All receptors derive from a woman aged 50 to 65 in good health and CMV-seropositive.

V is TRBV6-5 and J is TRBJ2-4; tentative D call: TRBD2 (6 bases). V dropped 5 bases and J dropped 9 bases, with 14 bases sitting between them. Germline V gene lookup returns CDR1 MNHEY and CDR2 SVGAGI. The CDR3 contains 13 residues. CDR3 in amino acids: CASSPVGGRIQYF. CDR3 bases: TGTGCCAGCAGTCCGGTCGGGGGACGCATTCAGTACTTC.

The chain joins TRBV5-1 to TRBJ2-1; 10 nucleotides match TRBD2. Per germline, CDR1 SGHRS and CDR2 YFSETQ. The CDR3 consists of 16 residues. Trimming cost V 3 bases and J 4 bases; bases outside gene matches: 7. CDR3 loop: CASSSYPSGGYNEQFF. The CDR3 bases are TGCGCCAGCAGCTCCTATCCTAGCGGGGGTTACAATGAGCAGTTCTTC.

This chain connects TRBV9 to TRBJ1-2, with 7 bases that match TRBD1. This CDR3 spans 14 amino acids. J lost 4 bases, V lost 7 bases, and 10 bases had no gene match. Germline CDR1 and CDR2: SGDLS and YYNGEE. CDR3 sequence reads: CASAPEQGFYGYTF. Written as DNA, the CDR3 is TGTGCCAGCGCTCCAGAACAGGGGTTCTATGGCTACACCTTC.

The gene calls are TRBV27 and TRBJ1-2; TRBD1 matches at 8 bases. The CDR3 consists of 14 residues. CDR1 is MNHEY, CDR2 SMNVEV, per germline (reference sequence). J gave up 1 base and V 6 bases, and 4 bases lay outside the gene matches. CDR3 protein: CASSGDRSNYGYTF. In nucleotides, the CDR3 is TGTGCCAGCAGCGGGGACAGGAGTAACTATGGCTACACCTTC.

The chain recombines TRBV2 with TRBJ1-2, with 10 bases that match TRBD1. Trimming cost V 5 bases and J 5 bases; bases outside gene matches: 8. The CDR3 sequence is 15 residues long. CDR1 and CDR2 (germline): SNHLY, FYNNEI. In DNA, the CDR3 is TGTGCCAGCAGTCCGGGGACAGGGGAAAAGTATGGCTACACCTTC. Its translation: CASSPGTGEKYGYTF.

This chain connects TRBV5-8 to TRBJ1-3; no firm D call. CDR1 SGHTS and CDR2 YDEGEE come from the germline V gene. This CDR3 region has 15 residues. Deletions cut 0 bases from V and 4 bases from J, with 11 bases between. CDR3 region: CASSLAPQLGNTIYF. The CDR3 DNA sequence: TGTGCCAGCAGCTTGGCCCCGCAACTCGGAAACACCATATATTTT.

The chain carries TRBV7-8 and TRBJ1-1; no firm D call. The CDR3 is 13 amino acids. V lost 0 bases, J lost 13 bases, and 15 bases lay in between. Germline V lookup: CDR1 SGHVS, CDR2 FQNEAQ. DNA for the CDR3: TGTGCCAGCAGCTTAGCCGGGGAGCCCCAGGTTTTCTTT. Its translation: CASSLAGEPQVFF.

On this clone: Germline and junction disagree at one end, which may indicate a read error. J is TRBJ2-4 and V is TRBV7-3, with D possibly being TRBD1 (7 bases). Germline CDR1 SGHTA, CDR2 FQGTGA. The CDR3 covers 13 residues. For the CDR3, the DNA is TGTGCCAGCAGCCCAGGGGGGAAAAACAGTCAGTACTTC. This encodes CASSPGGKNSQYF.

This clone was recorded a few times. This chain connects TRBV6-4 to TRBJ1-4; 9 bases fit TRBD1. In germline, CDR1 is MRHNA, CDR2 SNTAGT. The CDR3 sequence is 14 residues long. V gave up 6 bases and J gave up 11 bases; unmatched junction bases: 10. CDR3 sequence (DNA): TGTGCCAGCAGCTCCGTCCCGGGACAGGGTAAACTGTTTTTT. It specifies CASSSVPGQGKLFF.

The rearrangement joins TRBV6-1 to TRBJ2-3, with TRBD2 matching 9 bases. The CDR3 extends over 15 amino acids. The J segment lost 1 base and the V segment lost 4 bases, leaving 3 bases of the junction unmatched. CDR1 is MNHNS, CDR2 SASEGT, per germline. The CDR3 nucleotides read TGTGCCAGCAGTGCGCGGGGGGGCGGCACAGATACGCAGTATTTT. Translation gives CASSARGGGTDTQYF.

This clone was picked up one time. V and J are TRBV7-2 and TRBJ1-2, with TRBD1 matching over 8 bases. Trimming removed 6 bases from V and 8 bases from J; junction bases left unmatched: 8. CDR1 is SGHTA, CDR2 FQGNSA, per germline. The CDR3 totals 13 residues. Here the CDR3 reads CASSPGTGSGYTF. The CDR3, as DNA: TGTGCCAGCAGTCCCGGGACAGGAAGCGGCTACACCTTC.

The rearrangement joins TRBV2 to TRBJ2-7; D possibly corresponds to TRBD2 (6 bases). The ends were cut back, 10 bases at V and 2 bases at J, with 15 bases in the middle. CDR3 length: 13 amino acids. Germline values: CDR1 SNHLY, CDR2 FYNNEI. The CDR3 sequence is CATGRGSAYEQYF. The CDR3 DNA follows: TGTGCCACCGGACGGGGGAGCGCCTACGAGCAGTACTTC.

The chain joins TRBV5-1 to TRBJ2-2; 7 bases map to TRBD1. This CDR3 has 15 residues. Germline values: CDR1 SGHRS, CDR2 YFSETQ. V shed 2 bases, J shed 6 bases, and the junction held 7 bases outside the gene matches. The CDR3 protein is CASSLGTVSPGELFF. CDR3 in DNA: TGCGCCAGCAGCTTAGGGACAGTTTCTCCCGGGGAGCTGTTTTTT.

The genes are TRBV5-4 and TRBJ2-6, with 7 bases fitting TRBD2. The germline CDR1 and CDR2 sequences are SGHNT and YYREEE (reference sequence). V dropped 4 bases and J dropped 0; count of bases not matched to a gene: 10. The CDR3 is 18 amino acids. For the CDR3, the DNA is TGTGCCAGCAGCCCGCGGACGGGGAGGGGCTCTGGGGCCAACGTCCTGACTTTC. It translates to CASSPRTGRGSGANVLTF.

This clone was picked up a small number of times. The chain links TRBV4-3 to TRBJ1-2, with TRBD1 matching over 7 bases. The J segment lost 4 bases and the V segment lost 0 bases, leaving 5 bases of the junction unmatched. The CDR3 contains 15 residues. Germline V CDR1 and CDR2: LGHNA, YSLEER. CDR3 DNA: TGCGCCAGCAGCCAAGACATTGACAGGGCCTATGGCTACACCTTC. This translates into CASSQDIDRAYGYTF.

The chain uses TRBV7-3 and TRBJ1-1, with D perhaps matching TRBD1 (6 bases). The CDR3 has 13 amino acids. From germline, CDR1 is SGHTA and CDR2 FQGTGA. V lost 5 bases to trimming and J lost 8 bases, with 15 bases between them. In DNA form, the CDR3 reads TGTGCCAGCAGCCCCGGGACACCCAGGGAAGCTTTCTTT. Translating gives CASSPGTPREAFF.

The chain is built from TRBV6-1 and TRBJ2-2; D is possibly TRBD2 (7 bases). The ends were cut back, 9 bases at V and 4 bases at J, with 15 bases in the middle. The CDR3 runs to 14 residues. Germline CDR1 and CDR2: MNHNS and SASEGT. The CDR3, as DNA: TGTGCCAGTTGGGGGGGCGCCGGCACCGGGGAGCTGTTTTTT. Translated: CASWGGAGTGELFF.

The V gene is TRBV6-1, the J gene TRBJ1-4; D is uncertain. The germline V gene encodes CDR1 MNHNS and CDR2 SASEGT. Trimming pared 7 bases from V and 7 bases from J, leaving 19 bases between. The CDR3 consists of 15 residues. CDR3 coding DNA: TGTGCCAGCACTTTGGCGGGCGGGCGGTTTGAAAAACTGTTTTTT. Translated: CASTLAGGRFEKLFF.

The V gene is TRBV11-2, the J gene TRBJ2-5, with 7 bases lining up with TRBD1. V was pared by 6 bases and J by 5 bases, with 3 bases of the junction left unmatched. CDR3 length: 12 residues. Germline V gene lookup returns CDR1 SGHAT and CDR2 FQNNGV. This CDR3 reads CASSFRGETQYF. The CDR3 region has the DNA TGTGCCAGCAGTTTCAGGGGGGAGACCCAGTACTTC.

This chain joins TRBV11-3 and TRBJ2-7, with TRBD1 matching 10 bases. The CDR3 consists of 13 residues. With 5 bases clipped from V and 9 bases from J, the junction kept 7 bases outside the gene matches. CDR1 is SGHNT, CDR2 YENEEA, per germline. CDR3 protein: CASSPGQGGAQYF. The DNA for the CDR3 is TGTGCCAGCAGCCCAGGACAGGGGGGAGCGCAGTACTTC. Full variable domain (remainder filled in from reference TRBV11-3 and TRBJ2-7): EAGVVQSPRYKIIEKKQPVAFWCNPISGHNTLYWYLQNLGQGPELLIRYENEEAVDDSQLPKDRFSAERLKGVDSTLKIQPAELGDSAVYLCASSPGQGGAQYFGPGTRLTVT.

V is TRBV7-2 and J is TRBJ1-5; no clear D gene. The germline CDR1 and CDR2 sequences are SGHTA and FQGNSA. The ends were cut back, 5 bases at V and 0 bases at J, with 11 bases in the middle. The CDR3 has 15 amino acids. In DNA form, the CDR3 reads TGTGCCAGCAGCCTGATACCGAGTAGCAATCAGCCCCAGCATTTT. Translating gives CASSLIPSSNQPQHF.

The J gene is TRBJ1-3, the V gene TRBV9; TRBD1 might be the D (6 bases). V was clipped by 6 bases and J by 7 bases, with 14 bases between them. The CDR3 totals 13 residues. Germline V gives CDR1 SGDLS, CDR2 YYNGEE. CDR3 amino acids: CASTRAGENTIYF. The CDR3, as DNA: TGTGCCAGCACCCGGGCAGGGGAGAACACCATATATTTT.

The chain joins TRBV5-8 to TRBJ2-7; 8 bases fit TRBD1. J lost 2 bases, V lost 1 base, and 2 bases had no gene match. The germline gives CDR1 SGHTS, CDR2 YDEGEE. CDR3 length: 14 amino acids. CDR3 sequence: CASSLWDRPYEQYF. The CDR3 DNA sequence: TGTGCCAGCAGCTTGTGGGACAGGCCCTACGAGCAGTACTTC.

The chain recombines TRBV2 with TRBJ2-5, with D possibly being TRBD1 (5 bases). Deletions cut 6 bases from V and 7 bases from J, with 12 bases between. Germline-derived CDR1 and CDR2 are SNHLY and FYNNEI. The CDR3 has 12 residues. CDR3 in DNA: TGTGCCAGCAGCGAACAAACAGGGACCCAGTACTTC. Its translation is CASSEQTGTQYF.

The rearrangement joins TRBV5-5 to TRBJ2-3; a possible D gene is TRBD1 (7 bases). CDR1 and CDR2 (germline): SGHKS, YYEKEE (reference sequence). This CDR3 comprises 18 residues. V was trimmed by 3 bases and J by 3 bases, leaving 23 bases between them. CDR3 nucleotides: TGTGCCAGCAGCTCTCTACCCCAGGGGGGATATGGGACAGATACGCAGTATTTT. Residues: CASSSLPQGGYGTDTQYF.

V and J are TRBV7-6 and TRBJ1-2; D might be TRBD1 (5 bases). With 4 bases removed from V and 5 bases from J, the gap between germline ends came to 11 bases. Germline V gene lookup returns CDR1 SGHVS and CDR2 FNYEAQ. The CDR3 is made up of 13 amino acids. This chain's CDR3 is CASSSPGGYGYTF. CDR3 DNA: TGTGCCAGCAGCTCTCCGGGGGGGTATGGCTACACCTTC.

In its sample, this clone was seen a few times. V usage is TRBV6-1 and J usage is TRBJ2-3; 8 nucleotides align to TRBD2. Germline V gene sequence: CDR1 MNHNS, CDR2 SASEGT. V trimming: 4 bases; J trimming: 5 bases; junction bases outside the gene matches: 11. CDR3 length: 16 amino acids. This CDR3 reads CASSGSSGGLGDTQYF. Written as DNA, the CDR3 is TGTGCCAGCAGTGGATCAAGCGGGGGCCTTGGAGATACGCAGTATTTT.

The genes are TRBV9 and TRBJ1-1, with 10 bases identical to TRBD1. Germline CDR1 SGDLS, CDR2 YYNGEE. With 4 bases clipped from V and 2 bases from J, the junction kept 11 bases outside the gene matches. The CDR3 is made up of 17 amino acids. CDR3 DNA sequence: TGTGCCAGCAGCCCCTACCGGGACAGGGGATATAACACTGAAGCTTTCTTT. As protein: CASSPYRDRGYNTEAFF.

V gene TRBV5-8 combines with J gene TRBJ1-1; D gene uncertain. The CDR3 has 15 residues. CDR1 and CDR2 from the germline V gene are SGHTS and YDEGEE. Trimming left V 0 bases short and J 0 bases short, with 9 bases between. The CDR3 spells CASSLEGGLNTEAFF. CDR3 sequence (DNA): TGTGCCAGCAGCTTGGAAGGTGGGCTGAACACTGAAGCTTTCTTT.